These 23 T cell receptor beta chains share one sample of origin, sequenced in a study of T cell repertoires in cytomegalovirus infection. TCRdb re-analysed the reads in MiXCR, keeping a single row per CDR3 protein. The table records roughly 78,000 distinct CDR3 sequences, about 37% of them present only once. These receptors' antigens are unknown. Sequencing used CD8+ T cells from cultured PBMCs, obtained from culture after CMV antigen stimulation. The receptors come from a human donor in good health (CMV status not recorded). Some clones in this sample may be carry-over from other donors' samples.

The rearrangement joins TRBV12-3 or TRBV12-4 to TRBJ2-1, with 8 bases that match TRBD2. The CDR3 is 15 residues long. Trimming removed 7 bases from V and 3 bases from J; junction bases left unmatched: 8. CDR3 DNA: TGTGCCAGCACCGGCGGGGGGTCCCTCTACAATGAGCAGTTCTTC. Its translation: CASTGGGSLYNEQFF.

This clonotype was observed a few times. This rearrangement joins TRBV7-6 to TRBJ2-3; the D gene is possibly TRBD2 (6 bases). V lost 4 bases and J lost 0, with 8 bases in between. CDR1 is SGHVS, CDR2 FNYEAQ, per germline. The CDR3 loop spans 14 amino acids. Here the CDR3 reads CASSSSASTDTQYF. CDR3 sequence (DNA): TGTGCCAGCAGCTCTAGCGCCAGCACAGATACGCAGTATTTT.

The chain carries TRBV7-2 and TRBJ1-4; D remains unclear. The CDR3 has 14 residues. V was shortened by 5 bases and J by 7 bases, with 14 bases between the two germline ends. CDR1 is SGHTA and CDR2 is FQGNSA in the germline V gene. The CDR3 DNA reads as TGTGCCAGCAGCCGAATTAACGCGGCTGAAAAACTGTTTTTT. It is translated as CASSRINAAEKLFF.

In its sample, this clonotype was seen many times. J is TRBJ2-7 and V is TRBV7-2; 7 bases line up with TRBD1. Germline-derived CDR1 and CDR2 are SGHTA and FQGNSA. The CDR3 runs 13 residues. V lost 8 bases, J lost 2 bases, and 6 bases stayed unmatched. The CDR3 coding sequence is TGTGCCAGCGGCGCGACAGGGACCTACGAGCAGTACTTC. Its translation: CASGATGTYEQYF.

This chain links TRBV12-3 or TRBV12-4 with TRBJ1-5; possibly TRBD1 for D (5 bases). This CDR3 is 13 amino acids long. V shed 8 bases and J shed 7 bases, with 15 bases lying between them. The CDR3 DNA reads TGTGCCAGCTGGGCCGGGGGGGTACAGCCCCAGCATTTT. It translates to CASWAGGVQPQHF.

This clonotype was recorded many times. The chain couples TRBV6-1 to TRBJ2-3; 12 bases are a match to TRBD2. The germline V gene has CDR1 MNHNS and CDR2 SASEGT. With V trimmed by 2 bases and J by 4 bases, 10 bases remained unmatched. CDR3 length: 18 residues. The CDR3 nucleotides read TGTGCCAGCAGTGAAAACCCGATACTAGCGGGGGGCGCAGATACGCAGTATTTT. It encodes CASSENPILAGGADTQYF.

This clonotype was seen a few times. The CDR3 DNA sequence: TGCGCCAGCAGCCAAGGGGGTGTCGGGACATGGGATGAGCAGTTCTTC. This codes for CASSQGGVGTWDEQFF. J is TRBJ2-1 and V is TRBV4-1; TRBD1 might be the D (6 bases). Germline lookup yields CDR1 MGHRA and CDR2 YSYEKL. The CDR3 is 16 amino acids. Between the trimmed V and J ends, which lost 1 base and 8 bases, there was a span of 18 bases.

The chain uses TRBV25-1 and TRBJ1-3, with D unresolved. The CDR3 covers 14 residues. Between the trimmed V and J ends, which lost 3 bases and 0 bases, there was a span of 6 bases. Germline V gives CDR1 MGHDK, CDR2 SYGVNS. Here the CDR3 DNA reads TGTGCCAGCAGTGATGGGTCCTCTGGAAACACCATATATTTT. This encodes CASSDGSSGNTIYF.

This clonotype has at least ten counts. This sequence joins TRBV7-9 and TRBJ1-4; TRBD1 matches 12 bases. Trimming cost V 6 bases and J 11 bases; bases outside gene matches: 10. CDR1 and CDR2 from the germline V gene are SEHNR and FQNEAQ (reference sequence). This CDR3 has 15 residues. The CDR3 sequence: CASSEAGTGGEKLFF. The CDR3 nucleotides read TGTGCCAGCAGTGAAGCCGGGACAGGGGGCGAGAAACTGTTTTTT.

The sample holds a few counts of this clonotype. J is TRBJ1-1 and V is TRBV4-1; D perhaps matches TRBD1 (6 bases). CDR1 and CDR2 (germline): MGHRA, YSYEKL. The CDR3 runs 17 residues. The V end was cut by 2 bases, the J end by 2 bases, with 18 bases between. CDR3 sequence reads: CASSQLPGGGLNTEAFF. For the CDR3, the DNA is TGCGCCAGCAGCCAACTTCCGGGCGGGGGGCTTAACACTGAAGCTTTCTTT.

This clonotype was recorded once. The CDR3 is CASSLGSGGPTYEQYF. CDR3 in DNA: TGTGCCAGCAGCTTGGGTAGCGGGGGGCCTACCTACGAGCAGTACTTC. The V gene is TRBV7-6, the J gene TRBJ2-7; 10 bases are shared with TRBD2. This CDR3 has 16 amino acids. Germline CDR1 SGHVS, CDR2 FNYEAQ. After removal of 3 bases from V and 2 bases from J, the junction contained 7 bases not matched to a gene. Variable domain in full (rest from reference TRBV7-6 and TRBJ2-7): GAGVSQSPRYKVTKRGQDVALRCDPISGHVSLYWYRQALGQGPEFLTYFNYEAQQDKSGLPNDRFSAERPEGSISTLTIQRTEQRDSAMYRCASSLGSGGPTYEQYFGPGTRLTVT.

This clonotype has only one observation. This chain uses TRBV7-8 with TRBJ2-3, with unresolved D. Per germline, CDR1 SGHVS and CDR2 FQNEAQ. The CDR3 spans 16 residues. Trimming pared 2 bases from V and 0 bases from J, leaving 12 bases between. The CDR3 here is CASSLNPEYSTDTQYF. The CDR3 region has the DNA TGTGCCAGCAGCTTAAATCCGGAGTATAGCACAGATACGCAGTATTTT.

The chain carries TRBV27 and TRBJ2-1, with 8 nucleotides matching TRBD1. Germline V lookup: CDR1 MNHEY, CDR2 SMNVEV (reference sequence). The CDR3 consists of 12 residues. J lost 7 bases, V lost 7 bases, and 3 bases had no gene match. As DNA, the CDR3 is TGTGCCAGCACCAGACAGGGGAATGAGCAGTTCTTC. Encoded protein: CASTRQGNEQFF.

This clonotype was found a few times. This chain connects TRBV4-1 to TRBJ2-5; D is tentatively TRBD1 or TRBD2 (5 bases each). Trimming took off 3 bases at V and 2 bases at J, with 13 bases between the two ends. CDR1 is MGHRA and CDR2 is YSYEKL in the germline V gene. CDR3 length equals 15 residues. CDR3 in amino acids: CASSQGTITQETQYF. The CDR3 coding sequence is TGCGCCAGCAGCCAGGGGACGATAACTCAAGAGACCCAGTACTTC.

This chain links TRBV7-9 with TRBJ2-7; 9 bases line up with TRBD2. Per germline, CDR1 SEHNR and CDR2 FQNEAQ (reference sequence). Trimming at V came to 1 base and at J to 9 bases, leaving 7 bases not matched to a gene. CDR3 length: 14 amino acids. This CDR3 reads CASSLEGGLATQYF. The CDR3 DNA reads TGTGCCAGCAGCTTAGAGGGGGGACTAGCAACGCAGTACTTC.

The chain carries TRBV6-1 and TRBJ2-1; 9 positions agree with TRBD1. The junction had 4 bases not matched to a gene; V was cut back by 2 bases and J by 8 bases. The CDR3 sequence is 14 residues long. Germline loops: CDR1 MNHNS, CDR2 SASEGT. In DNA, the CDR3 is TGTGCCAGCAGTGAATTACAGGGGGCCTATGAGCAGTTCTTC. Protein product: CASSELQGAYEQFF.

The chain uses TRBV11-2 and TRBJ2-3, with 8 bases aligning to TRBD1. V lost 2 bases and J lost 1; bases outside the gene matches: 5. Germline CDR1 is SGHAT and CDR2 is FQNNGV. This CDR3 has 16 amino acids. The CDR3: CASSLWTGFGTDTQYF. The CDR3 nucleotides are TGTGCCAGCAGCTTATGGACAGGGTTTGGCACAGATACGCAGTATTTT.

This clonotype occurred many times. The V gene is TRBV2, the J gene TRBJ2-2; unclear D gene. With 6 bases removed from V and 0 bases from J, the gap between germline ends came to 11 bases. In germline, CDR1 is SNHLY, CDR2 FYNNEI. This CDR3 is 15 amino acids long. The CDR3 reads CASSPTVANTGELFF. The CDR3 coding sequence is TGTGCCAGCAGCCCCACGGTCGCGAACACCGGGGAGCTGTTTTTT.

The table lists this clonotype with a few counts. The rearrangement joins TRBV6-6 to TRBJ1-3, with D maybe TRBD1 (5 bases). V was cut by 5 bases and J by 1 base, with 18 bases left in between. The CDR3 extends over 17 amino acids. CDR1 is MNHNY, CDR2 SVGAGI, per germline (reference sequence). This CDR3 is CASSGGVVPGSGNTIYF. CDR3 in DNA: TGTGCCAGCAGTGGGGGAGTTGTTCCGGGATCTGGAAACACCATATATTTT.

J is TRBJ2-2 and V is TRBV7-9; tentative D call: TRBD2 (6 bases). This CDR3 is built from 16 residues. V was trimmed by 0 bases and J by 2 bases, leaving 10 bases between them. Germline V gene sequence: CDR1 SEHNR, CDR2 FQNEAQ (reference sequence). The CDR3 spells CASSLAKLANTGELFF. The CDR3 coding sequence is TGTGCCAGCAGCTTAGCGAAACTAGCTAACACCGGGGAGCTGTTTTTT.

J is TRBJ2-3 and V is TRBV9; perhaps TRBD2 as D (7 bases). Germline V lookup: CDR1 SGDLS, CDR2 YYNGEE. The CDR3 is made up of 15 amino acids. Trimming took 4 bases from V and 1 from J, leaving 13 bases between them. The CDR3 sequence is CASSFGGLGTDTQYF. For the CDR3, the DNA is TGTGCCAGCAGCTTCGGGGGGCTGGGCACAGATACGCAGTATTTT.

The chain couples TRBV5-6 to TRBJ1-1; a weak D match, TRBD1 (5 bases). The CDR3 extends over 14 amino acids. Per germline, CDR1 SGHDT and CDR2 YYEEEE. V lost 2 bases and J lost 2, with 10 bases in between. The CDR3 DNA reads TGTGCCAGCAGCTTCGGACATAGAAACACTGAAGCTTTCTTT. It translates to CASSFGHRNTEAFF.

CDR3 sequence reads: CAGLGLNYEQYF. For the CDR3, the DNA is TGTGCCGGCTTAGGCCTAAACTACGAGCAGTACTTC. V usage is TRBV28 and J usage is TRBJ2-7; D call uncertain. CDR3 size: 12 residues. V was trimmed by 11 bases and J by 3 bases, leaving 14 bases between them. CDR1 is MDHEN, CDR2 SYDVKM, per germline.